Listed below are T cell receptor beta chains from one sample, sequenced in a study of T cells in tuberculosis. Some clones are missing from TCRdb's copy, which holds only in-frame ones; the method was immunoSEQ multiplex PCR. The sample yields tens of thousands of clones, roughly 94% seen once. The sample in question was PBMCs, obtained at tuberculosis diagnosis. All receptors come from an adult with tuberculosis. Some clones in this sample may be carry-over from other donors' samples. Each CDR3 is given with its conserved first and last residue. D genes are given only for firm matches. Some rows have no size entry. The others give once, few or many, or a class for an expanded clone.

clone_size	v_call	j_call	d_call	cdr3_nt	cdr3_aa
-	TRBV5-6	TRBJ2-3	TRBD2	TGTGCCAGCAGTACAGGCGGGGGGGCCGATACGCAGTATTTT	CASSTGGGADTQYF
-	TRBV2	TRBJ2-3	TRBD2	TGTGCCGGGGAGGGGAGTTGGGCAGATACGCAGTATTTT	CAGEGSWADTQYF
once	TRBV10-3	TRBJ2-3	TRBD2	TGTGCCATCAGTGAGGTGGGCGGGGGAGGCACAGATACGCAGTATTTT	CAISEVGGGGTDTQYF
-	TRBV5-4	TRBJ1-5	-	TGTGCCAGCAGCTTGGGAGGAGGTCTGAGGGCCGAAGAGCCCCAGCATTTT	CASSLGGGLRAEEPQHF
-	TRBV6-5	TRBJ2-1	-	TGTGCCAGCAGTTATTTTTCGGGGGATTACAATGAGCAGTTCTTC	CASSYFSGDYNEQFF
-	TRBV11-1	TRBJ1-6	-	TGTGCCAGCAGCTCCCCCACGGGAGATGGTTCACCCCTCCACTTT	CASSSPTGDGSPLHF
-	TRBV28	TRBJ1-2	-	TGTGCCACCCTTACGACAACTAACTATGGCTACACCTTC	CATLTTTNYGYTF
-	TRBV5-8	TRBJ1-2	TRBD1	TGTGCCAGCAGCTTGGTGGGACAGGGGGCTTATGGCTACACCTTC	CASSLVGQGAYGYTF
-	TRBV5-1	TRBJ2-5	-	TGCGCCAGCAGCTTGCGGTGGGCAGAACAAGAGACCCAGTACTTC	CASSLRWAEQETQYF
-	TRBV30	TRBJ2-7	-	TGTGCCTGGAGTGTAACATCAGGGGCGGACGAGCAGTACTTC	CAWSVTSGADEQYF
-	TRBV4-1	TRBJ2-5	TRBD1	TGCGCCAGCAGCCAAGATAACAGGGGAGAGACCCAGTACTTC	CASSQDNRGETQYF
-	TRBV7-2	TRBJ2-3	TRBD2	TGTGCCAGCAGCTTAGGGCGGGGGGGCGTGCATACGCAGTATTTT	CASSLGRGGVHTQYF
-	TRBV18	TRBJ2-7	TRBD2	TGTGCCAGCTCACTACAGGCTCCGGGGGGATCCTACGAGCAGTACTTC	CASSLQAPGGSYEQYF